The text below deals with one TCR beta chain. This entry comes from a study of blood T cell repertoires in COVID-19. Data came from immunoSEQ multiplex PCR; TCRdb stores just in-frame clones and leaves some out. The sample lists 150,000 to 200,000 clones; about four fifths were seen once. There are 13 residues in the CDR3. The V end was cut by 2 bases, the J end by 2 bases, with 7 bases between. The germline gives CDR1 SGDLS, CDR2 YYNGEE. The V and J genes are TRBV9 and TRBJ2-5; possibly TRBD1 for D (6 bases). This clonotype originated in a woman older than 75 with COVID-19, enrolled during active disease. Sequences were obtained from peripheral blood. The CDR3 coding sequence is TGTGCCAGCAGCGTTAGGGGGCAAGAGACCCAGTACTTC. The encoded protein is CASSVRGQETQYF.